The 6 T cell receptor beta chains given below trace back to one sample, sequenced in a study of cytomegalovirus exposure and HLA in healthy donors. Primers: 60 Vbeta forward and 13 Jbeta reverse. Method: immunoSEQ multiplex PCR; TCRdb's copy keeps in-frame clones and lacks some. Of 210,000 or so clones detected, about 84% appear once; the ten largest clones hold around 1.4%. Sequencing used PBMCs. The receptors derive from a human donor in good health.

V and J are TRBV27 and TRBJ2-7; D might be TRBD2 (6 bases). The CDR3 runs to 15 residues. Germline CDR1 MNHEY, CDR2 SMNVEV (reference sequence). V lost 2 bases and J 2 bases, leaving 13 bases between the germline ends. CDR3 region: CASSLTGGTTYEQYF. Here the CDR3 DNA reads TGTGCCAGCAGTTTAACTGGCGGGACCACCTACGAGCAGTACTTC.

V gene TRBV5-1 combines with J gene TRBJ2-7; the match to TRBD2 covers 10 bases. The trim removed 4 bases at V and 2 bases at J, leaving 6 bases unmatched. Germline V gene data show CDR1 as SGHRS and CDR2 as YFSETQ. The CDR3 contains 15 residues. The CDR3 nucleotides are TGCGCCAGCAGCCTAGCGGGAGCGGGAACCTACGAGCAGTACTTC. Its translation is CASSLAGAGTYEQYF. Filled out from reference TRBV5-1 and TRBJ2-7, the complete variable domain reads KAGVTQTPRYLIKTRGQQVTLSCSPISGHRSVSWYQQTPGQGLQFLFEYFSETQRNKGNFPGRFSGRQFSNSRSEMNVSTLELGDSALYLCASSLAGAGTYEQYFGPGTRLTVT.

The chain employs TRBV27 and TRBJ2-7; D ambiguous. Germline lookup yields CDR1 MNHEY and CDR2 SMNVEV (reference sequence). The CDR3 spans 11 residues. V gave up 8 bases and J gave up 5 bases, with 10 bases separating them. CDR3 in amino acids: CASGFLDEQYF. CDR3 DNA: TGTGCCAGCGGATTCCTAGACGAGCAGTACTTC.

This rearrangement joins TRBV6-1 to TRBJ1-3, with D possibly being TRBD1 (5 bases). Germline assignment: CDR1 MNHNS and CDR2 SASEGT. CDR3 length: 15 amino acids. Trimming left V 4 bases short and J 0 bases short, with 10 bases between. The CDR3 is CASSAQGHSGNTIYF. As DNA, the CDR3 is TGTGCCAGCAGTGCCCAGGGCCACTCTGGAAACACCATATATTTT.

The chain carries TRBV6-5 and TRBJ1-2, with D uncertain. The germline V gene encodes CDR1 MNHEY and CDR2 SVGAGI. Trimming took off 0 bases at V and 4 bases at J, with 12 bases between the two ends. This CDR3 spans 15 amino acids. The CDR3 DNA reads TGTGCCAGCAGTTACTCGGAGGTCGGGCCCTATGGCTACACCTTC. It encodes CASSYSEVGPYGYTF.

J is TRBJ2-3 and V is TRBV9; 8 nucleotides align to TRBD1. Germline values: CDR1 SGDLS, CDR2 YYNGEE. This CDR3 contains 14 residues. After removal of 5 bases from V and 2 bases from J, the junction contained 4 bases not matched to a gene. The CDR3 reads CASRPGGLTDTQYF. The DNA for the CDR3 is TGTGCCAGCAGACCAGGGGGCCTCACAGATACGCAGTATTTT.